This T cell receptor (delta chain) was observed in a study of delta chains in infants with herpesvirus infections (dated by TCRdb to 2021 to 2023). A note on the overall study: From birth, the study prospectively followed a Ugandan infant birth cohort to characterize gammadelta T cell responses to primary cytomegalovirus (CMV) infection. gammadelta TCRs were sequenced from PBMC obtained from around 18 CMV-infected infants (one congenitally infected) and under 10 CMV-uninfected infants for whom sufficient sample was available. Infant blood samples fell into approximate age groups of 1.5, 4, 8 and 12 months. The study searched for a public fetal Vdelta1/Vgamma8 gammadelta TCR clonotype in infants who acquired CMV infection after birth. Previously published Belgian fetal and cord blood gammadelta TCR data were included only for comparison and were not generated in this cohort.

Library preparation was by RT-PCR. To generate TCR cDNA, RNA from PBMC was reverse transcribed using SuperScript II together with primers specific for the gamma chain and the delta chain. cDNA was purified with AMPure XP beads, amplified, and indexed with Illumina adapters using the Nextera XT Index Kit. Sequencing of the gammadelta TCR libraries was done on an Illumina MiSeq using a V2 300-cycle kit. Under the source paper's analysis protocol: Using MiXCR v2.1.12, CDR3 sequences were assembled, and reads were mapped onto D, J and V genes obtained from GenBank. VDJtools v1.2.1 was used to carry out repertoire analyses of the CDR3 clonotypes. TCRdb reran clone calling on the public reads with CATT; rows sharing one DNA sequence were then combined. The V and J calls were not made by the authors but by TCRdb's processing. For this sample the table gives some 1,400 delta-chain clones, of which approximately 22% were detected only once. Of the sample, about 21% is held by the ten largest clones.

Infants were enrolled after their mothers, pregnant women receiving prenatal care in Kampala, Uganda, were recruited, and documentation of maternal HIV status was required. Weekly visits were made to families, and infant clinical information, oral swabs and peripheral blood were collected beginning at 6 weeks of age and every 4 months thereafter. Blood was drawn into heparin tubes, and PBMC were isolated via Ficoll-Paque density gradient centrifugation and then cryopreserved. This clone came up once. Its antigen is unknown. An end of the junction does not agree with germline; a read error may underlie this. The paper's findings and limits, for the study overall: The public clonotype was detected only at the first time point after infection and was not found in uninfected infants or in infants infected after 120 days. The frequency of the public clonotype among Vdelta1 cells appeared to be inversely correlated with age at infection and fell quickly, apparently not lasting beyond roughly two months. The public clonotype might still be present below the detection limit in CMV-uninfected infants. The public Vdelta1 clonotype was detected in about 20% of the 18 CMV-infected infants, namely three infected postnatally before 120 days of age and the congenitally infected infant. The authors noted a small sample size and no race- or environment-matched controls, since nearly all Ugandans acquire CMV before adulthood.

The CDR3 has 15 amino acids, counting the end cysteine and phenylalanine. CDR3 DNA only is kept here, 45 bases in frame from base 1. The germline V gene provides CDR1 TSWWSYY and CDR2 QGS. The V and J genes are TRDV1 and TRDJ1; TRDD2 is possibly the D segment (6 matching bases). The TCR sequence derives from a human donor who was a Ugandan infant, either HIV-exposed or HIV-unexposed (not recorded which). The sample was peripheral blood, taken at time point 2 of longitudinal follow-up. The nucleotide sequence is given as TGTGCTCTTGGGAAGCTCTTCCTCGGCAACGATAAACCCATCTTT. This gives the protein CALGKLFLGNDKPIF.